This TCR beta chain is from a study of CXCR3-negative and CXCR3-positive naive CD8 T cells. Looking at the study overall: Each library held about 1.5 +/- 0.3 million TRB reads, 120 million to 150 million in total.

UMI-labeled 5' RACE TRB cDNA libraries were prepared from the cells. TCRdb reprocessed the 5' RACE reads and stores each CDR3 protein as one record, lacking DNA. The sample holds fewer than 140,000 distinct CDR3 sequences. Turning to this clonotype: Its target is not known.

Study observations and caveats: More hydrophobic TRB CDR3s occurred in CXCR3-positive than in CXCR3-negative naive cells.

CDR3 size: 13 residues. Germline V lookup: CDR1 MNHEY, CDR2 SMNVEV (reference sequence). Researchers sorted 300,000 cells of each CD8+ T cell subset in triplicate. The specimen sequenced was naive CXCR3+ CD8+ T cells from blood. The subset denotes: CD45RO-CCR7+CD27+CD95- naive CD8+ T cells expressing CXCR3 (TNR3+). The chain is built from TRBV27 and TRBJ2-7; TCRdb proposes TRBD2, but this gene call is untestable without DNA. The sequence was obtained from a human donor in good health. Some clones in this sample may be carry-over from other donors' samples. Here the CDR3 reads CASSPWGGYEQYF.